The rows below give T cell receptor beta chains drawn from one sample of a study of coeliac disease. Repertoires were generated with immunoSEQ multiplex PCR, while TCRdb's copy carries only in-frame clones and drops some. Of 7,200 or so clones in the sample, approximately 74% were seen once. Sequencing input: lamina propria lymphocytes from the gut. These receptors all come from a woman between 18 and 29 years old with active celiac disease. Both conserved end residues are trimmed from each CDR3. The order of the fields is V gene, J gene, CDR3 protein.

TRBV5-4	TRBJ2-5	ASSSAETQY
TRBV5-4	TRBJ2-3	ASSFTLAGGYTQY
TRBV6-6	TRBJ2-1	ASSSFRQVAYNEQF
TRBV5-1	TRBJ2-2	ASSLAPGVTTGELF
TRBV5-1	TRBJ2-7	ASSQADGWTYEQY
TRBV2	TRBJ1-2	ASRMTGGWTGYT
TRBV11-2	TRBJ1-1	ASSLDPVPNTEAF
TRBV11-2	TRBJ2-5	ASSLVFAPGTQY
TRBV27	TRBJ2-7	ASSIQGVSSYEQY
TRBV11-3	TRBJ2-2	ASSLSRTGELF
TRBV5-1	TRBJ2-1	ASSLLAGGLNEQF
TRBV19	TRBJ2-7	ASSGMDREYEQY
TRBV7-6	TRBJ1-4	ASSTREKLF
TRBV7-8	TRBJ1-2	ASSLGNRGRHGYT
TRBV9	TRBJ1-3	ASSVRDRSSSGNTIY
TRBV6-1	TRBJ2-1	ASSGSRWGQYNEQF
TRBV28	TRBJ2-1	ASSPQATGEQF
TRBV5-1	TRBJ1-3	ASSQGQERNTIY
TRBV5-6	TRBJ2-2	ASSPIDSGSAGELF
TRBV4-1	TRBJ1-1	ASSQPGQGHTEAF
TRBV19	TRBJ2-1	ASSISLAYNEQF
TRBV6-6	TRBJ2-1	ASSRGGAGAYNEQF
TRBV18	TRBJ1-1	ASSPLRRVGVGAF
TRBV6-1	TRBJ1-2	ASSLSGSNYGYT
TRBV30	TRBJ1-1	AWSVPVTGDTEAF
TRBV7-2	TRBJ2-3	ASSVTRNTDTQY
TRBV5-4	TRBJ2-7	ASSTRDREYEQY
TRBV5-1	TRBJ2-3	ASSEETGGDTQY
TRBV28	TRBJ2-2	ASSFSQGTGELF
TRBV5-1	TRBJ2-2	ASSLFRGAGELF
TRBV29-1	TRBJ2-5	SVAPGGRETQY
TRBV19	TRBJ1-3	ASSLSSGNTIY
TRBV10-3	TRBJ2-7	AISELQGSGLHYEQY
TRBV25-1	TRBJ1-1	ASQSGVEAF
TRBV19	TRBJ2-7	ASSSRLDAYEQY
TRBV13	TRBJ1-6	ASRENYRGRLGSPLH
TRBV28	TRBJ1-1	ASSWGGAGITEAF
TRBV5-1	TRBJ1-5	ASSLDGAGDQPQH
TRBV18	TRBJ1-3	ASSPDRGLGNTIY
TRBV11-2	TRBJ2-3	ASSFRATGAGTQY
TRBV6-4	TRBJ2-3	ASSDSYGGTDTQY
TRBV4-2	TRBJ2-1	ASSQEWPSGGTLQF
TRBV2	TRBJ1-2	ARWDRPSEGGYT
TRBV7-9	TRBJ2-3	ASSYRLAGRIDTQY
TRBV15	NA	ATSRGTTYEQY
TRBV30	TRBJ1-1	AWSRGLLDTEAF
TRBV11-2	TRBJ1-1	ASSFRLGRGREFAEAF
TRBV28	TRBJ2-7	ASSLFLLAYEQY
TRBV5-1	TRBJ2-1	ASSPQGTTSGRGEF
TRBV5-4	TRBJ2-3	ASSLTSGATDTQY
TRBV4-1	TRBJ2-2	ASSQEPVVAGGHTGELF
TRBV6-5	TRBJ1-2	ASSEPPYGYT